The clone carrying this T cell receptor beta chain was counted at least ten times. Its matching antigen is unknown. Using a J-beta primer mix together with a sample-barcoded 5' primer, a second PCR was run for roughly 6 to 12 cycles. One entry per CDR3 protein results from TCRdb running MiXCR on the 5' RACE reads. The data contain 850,000 or so distinct CDR3 sequences, around 26% of them singletons. These data originate in a study of blood T cells in healthy people across ages. Study-level information: About one barcoded beta molecule per two T cells came from capture by template switching.

CDR1 and CDR2 from the germline V gene are SEHNR and FQNEAQ (reference sequence). The CDR3 is 12 residues long. With 1 base removed from V and 7 bases from J, the gap between germline ends came to 7 bases. Every donor provided 7.5 to 10 milliliters of peripheral blood. Study results and limitations: Strong correlation was found linking TCR beta diversity to naive T cell percentage. No one knew whether donors had CMV, which possibly confounded expanded clonotype changes.

The J gene is TRBJ1-2, the V gene TRBV7-9; D not resolved. The sequenced sample consisted of blood. This TCR came from a woman older than 75 in good health. The CDR3 is CASSLETFGYTF. The CDR3 nucleotides are TGTGCCAGCAGCTTAGAAACGTTTGGCTACACCTTC.